Each of the 29 T cell receptor beta chains below was sequenced from the same sample in a study of low-dose radiotherapy and immunotherapy resistance in tumors. TRAV- and TRBV-specific primers primed first-strand cDNA, covering alpha and beta chains. For amplifying TCRs, the PCR ran for approximately 18 cycles with Phusion, which was used together with a constant-region primer and the adapter on the V primers. TCRdb re-analysed the reads in MiXCR, keeping a single row per CDR3 protein. The sample contains around 84,000 distinct CDR3 sequences, less than 20% of which appear only once. Time point described: after trial treatment. This sample's treatment: LDRT plus nivolumab, ipilimumab, low-dose cyclophosphamide and aspirin (RACIN trial). This material consisted of PBMCs, taken after low-dose radiotherapy plus immunotherapy. The receptors shown here come from a male donor with prostate cancer.

Many counts were recorded for this clonotype. This sequence joins TRBV30 and TRBJ1-2, with a weak D call TRBD1 (5 bases). The CDR3 runs to 12 residues. CDR1 is GTSNPN, CDR2 SVGIG, per germline (reference sequence). The V gene lost 5 bases and the J gene lost 6 bases, with 13 bases spanning the gap. The DNA of the CDR3 is TGTGCCTGGTTAAGCTCGGGGGATGGCTACACCTTC. Encoded protein: CAWLSSGDGYTF. Together with reference TRBV30 and TRBJ1-2, the CDR3 gives the full variable domain: SQTIHQWPATLVQPVGSPLSLECTVEGTSNPNLYWYRQAAGRGLQLLFYSVGIGQISSEVPQNLSASRPQDRQFILSSKKLLLSDSGFYLCAWLSSGDGYTFGSGTRLTVV.

This clonotype was seen ten or more times. DNA for the CDR3: TGTGCCACCAGCAGAGATATCGCGGATACGCAGTATTTT. Protein sequence: CATSRDIADTQYF. The V call is TRBV15, the J call TRBJ2-3; D uncertain. CDR3 size: 13 residues. V was trimmed by 0 bases and J by 6 bases, leaving 7 bases between them. Germline CDR1 is LNHNV and CDR2 is YYDKDF (reference sequence).

The CDR3, as DNA: TGTGCCAGCAGGCGACACCGGGACAGCACTTACAATGAGCAGTTCTTC. Residues: CASRRHRDSTYNEQFF. The genes are TRBV6-5 and TRBJ2-1; TRBD1 aligns across 7 bases. The germline V gene has CDR1 MNHEY and CDR2 SVGAGI. Germline trimming cut 6 bases from V and 4 bases from J; bases unmatched to any gene: 12. This CDR3 contains 16 residues.

This clonotype has at least ten counts. The CDR3: CASSLEGIGADTQYF. CDR3 DNA sequence: TGTGCCAGCAGCTTAGAAGGGATAGGGGCAGATACGCAGTATTTT. The chain links TRBV7-9 to TRBJ2-3; D is perhaps TRBD1 (5 bases). CDR3 size: 15 residues. Germline values: CDR1 SEHNR, CDR2 FQNEAQ (reference sequence). Trimming stripped 1 base from V and 4 bases from J, with 12 bases between.

This clonotype was found many times. The chain recombines TRBV6-6 with TRBJ1-1, with 7 bases fitting TRBD1. CDR1 and CDR2 from the germline V gene are MNHNY and SVGAGI (reference sequence). J lost 4 bases, V lost 7 bases, and 6 bases had no gene match. The CDR3 has 13 amino acids. In DNA form, the CDR3 reads TGTGCCAGCACCGACAGGGCGGTCACTGAAGCTTTCTTT. Amino acid sequence: CASTDRAVTEAFF.

The table lists this clonotype with many counts. This sequence joins TRBV14 and TRBJ2-3; 9 bases agree with TRBD1. Germline V lookup: CDR1 SGHDN, CDR2 FVKESK. V gave up 3 bases and J gave up 6 bases; unmatched junction bases: 7. This CDR3 spans 15 amino acids. The CDR3 spells CASSHNRGRLDTQYF. Written as DNA, the CDR3 is TGTGCCAGCAGCCATAACAGGGGGCGCCTGGATACGCAGTATTTT.

This clonotype occurred many times. The V gene is TRBV12-3 or TRBV12-4, the J gene TRBJ2-7; TRBD2 agrees at 12 bases. Unmatched junction bases numbered 3, after V lost 7 bases and J lost 2 bases. The CDR3 totals 14 residues. CDR3: CASKLAGGPYEQYF. Written as DNA, the CDR3 is TGTGCCAGCAAGCTAGCGGGAGGGCCCTACGAGCAGTACTTC.

This clonotype has at least ten counts. The V gene is TRBV28, the J gene TRBJ2-7; 10 nucleotides agree with TRBD1. Germline CDR1 reads MDHEN; CDR2 reads SYDVKM. This CDR3 spans 15 amino acids. Losses at the gene ends were 5 bases for V and 0 bases for J; bases not matched to a gene: 4. This CDR3 is CASSARTGGSYEQYF. As DNA, the CDR3 is TGTGCCAGCAGTGCCCGGACAGGGGGCTCCTACGAGCAGTACTTC.

This clonotype was seen ten or more times. The chain links TRBV12-3 or TRBV12-4 to TRBJ2-1; D possibly uses TRBD1 or TRBD2 (5 bases each). Trimming cost V 2 bases and J 2 bases, with 13 bases left between them. This CDR3 has 16 residues. The CDR3 here is CASSLNSGTPYNEQFF. Here the CDR3 DNA reads TGTGCCAGCAGTTTAAATTCAGGGACCCCCTACAATGAGCAGTTCTTC.

This clonotype came up many times. CDR3 DNA sequence: TGTGCCAGCAGTGAATTACCGGGCACCGGGGAGCTGTTTTTT. Encoded protein: CASSELPGTGELFF. The chain has TRBV6-1 and TRBJ2-2; D gene uncertain. Trimming took 2 bases from V and 4 from J, leaving 8 bases between them. The germline V gene encodes CDR1 MNHNS and CDR2 SASEGT. The CDR3 has 14 amino acids.

At least ten counts were recorded for this clonotype. The chain employs TRBV29-1 and TRBJ1-1; D remains ambiguous. The CDR3 has 14 residues. The germline CDR1 and CDR2 sequences are SQVTM and ANQGSEA. V was pared by 7 bases and J by 2 bases, with 17 bases between. CDR3 coding DNA: TGCAGCGCCCCGGGCTACACGCCAAACACTGAAGCTTTCTTT. Translated, it gives CSAPGYTPNTEAFF. Together with reference TRBV29-1 and TRBJ1-1, the CDR3 gives the full variable domain: SAVISQKPSRDICQRGTSLTIQCQVDSQVTMMFWYRQQPGQSLTLIATANQGSEATYESGFVIDKFPISRPNLTFSTLTVSNMSPEDSSIYLCSAPGYTPNTEAFFGQGTRLTVV.

This clonotype appeared many times. The rearrangement links TRBV11-2 to TRBJ2-6; D remains unclear. This CDR3 is built from 16 residues. The V end lost 5 bases, the J end lost 3 bases, and 14 bases lay between the germline ends. Germline CDR1 SGHAT, CDR2 FQNNGV. CDR3 protein: CASSAEFWGGANVLTF. The CDR3, as DNA: TGTGCCAGCAGCGCCGAGTTTTGGGGTGGGGCCAACGTCCTGACTTTC.

The chain combines TRBV2 with TRBJ1-4; 7 nucleotides agree with TRBD1. Germline V gene sequence: CDR1 SNHLY, CDR2 FYNNEI. CDR3 length equals 15 residues. Unmatched junction bases numbered 5, after V lost 2 bases and J lost 5 bases. The CDR3 bases are TGTGCCAGCAGTGAATTGGGACAGCGAAATGAAAAACTGTTTTTT. This translates into CASSELGQRNEKLFF.

This clonotype has at least ten counts. The chain recombines TRBV19 with TRBJ2-3; TRBD1 matches 7 bases. This CDR3 region has 15 residues. The V segment lost 3 bases and the J segment 0 bases; nucleotides outside the gene matches: 3. Germline V gene sequence: CDR1 LNHDA, CDR2 SQIVND (reference sequence). The CDR3 region is CASSIAQGSTDTQYF. CDR3 DNA: TGTGCCAGTAGTATTGCACAGGGGAGCACAGATACGCAGTATTTT.

Many counts were recorded for this clonotype. The rearrangement links TRBV10-3 to TRBJ2-1, with D tentatively TRBD2 (6 bases). The germline V and J ends were trimmed by 3 bases and 5 bases, with 8 bases remaining between them. This CDR3 has 13 amino acids. Germline V CDR1 and CDR2: ENHRY, SYGVKD. CDR3 sequence reads: CAISDQRDNEQFF. The CDR3 DNA reads as TGTGCCATCAGTGACCAGCGGGACAATGAGCAGTTCTTC.

This clonotype was found a few times. The genes are TRBV27 and TRBJ2-7; D assignment may be TRBD1 or TRBD2 (5 bases each). The CDR3 extends over 14 amino acids. V lost 6 bases to trimming and J lost 3 bases, with 15 bases between them. Per the germline V gene, CDR1 is MNHEY and CDR2 is SMNVEV (reference sequence). The DNA for the CDR3 is TGTGCCAGCAGCGAAGGGGACGGACGCTACGAGCAGTACTTC. It yields the protein CASSEGDGRYEQYF.

This clonotype was observed at least ten times. The rearrangement joins TRBV28 to TRBJ2-7; TRBD1 matches at 8 bases. The CDR3 sequence is 12 residues long. Germline CDR1 MDHEN, CDR2 SYDVKM. The V and J ends lost 3 bases and 9 bases, in that order; junction bases with no gene match: 4. The CDR3 nucleotides read TGTGCCAGCAGTTTTCGCGACAGGGGGCAGTACTTC. Its translation is CASSFRDRGQYF.

The V call is TRBV29-1, the J call TRBJ2-1; TRBD2 aligns across 9 bases. V lost 5 bases, J lost 2 bases, and 10 bases stayed unmatched. Germline V gene lookup returns CDR1 SQVTM and CDR2 ANQGSEA. This CDR3 has 16 amino acids. The CDR3 sequence is CSVLASGGRAYNEQFF. In DNA form, the CDR3 reads TGCAGCGTTCTAGCGAGCGGCGGGAGGGCCTACAATGAGCAGTTCTTC.

This chain uses TRBV6-4 with TRBJ2-7; D perhaps matches TRBD2 (5 bases). Looked up from germline, CDR1 is MRHNA and CDR2 is SNTAGT. This CDR3 is 15 amino acids long. V was clipped by 0 bases and J by 6 bases, with 15 bases between them. Here the CDR3 reads CASSDSQKNAGEQYF. The CDR3 nucleotides read TGTGCCAGCAGTGACTCTCAGAAAAATGCGGGCGAGCAGTACTTC.

At least ten counts were recorded for this clonotype. The chain employs TRBV28 and TRBJ2-7; 11 nucleotides align to TRBD1. Germline V gene sequence: CDR1 MDHEN, CDR2 SYDVKM. V dropped 5 bases and J dropped 6; count of bases not matched to a gene: 15. This CDR3 has 17 residues. The DNA of the CDR3 is TGTGCCAGCAGTGGGACAGGGGGTCTTGTTTACCGCCCCGAGCAGTACTTC. The encoded protein is CASSGTGGLVYRPEQYF. The entire variable domain, with the rest obtained from reference TRBV28 and TRBJ2-7, is as follows: DVKVTQSSRYLVKRTGEKVFLECVQDMDHENMFWYRQDPGLGLRLIYFSYDVKMKEKGDIPEGYSVSREKKERFSLILESASTNQTSMYLCASSGTGGLVYRPEQYFGPGTRLTVT.

This clonotype was seen repeatedly, ten times or more. The CDR3 protein is CASSIPVRGQNQPQHF. In DNA, the CDR3 is TGTGCCAGTAGTATTCCCGTCAGGGGCCAAAATCAGCCCCAGCATTTT. The V call is TRBV19, the J call TRBJ1-5, with D maybe TRBD1 (6 bases). Per germline, CDR1 LNHDA and CDR2 SQIVND (reference sequence). The CDR3 is 16 amino acids. The ends were cut back, 3 bases at V and 4 bases at J, with 16 bases in the middle.

This clonotype has a count of ten or more. The V gene is TRBV30, the J gene TRBJ2-7; TRBD1 matches at 7 bases. With 3 bases clipped from V and 2 bases from J, the junction kept 1 base outside the gene matches. Germline values: CDR1 GTSNPN, CDR2 SVGIG (reference sequence). The CDR3 loop spans 12 amino acids. Here the CDR3 reads CAWSQGAYEQYF. The CDR3 DNA reads as TGTGCCTGGAGCCAGGGGGCCTACGAGCAGTACTTC.

This clonotype was detected many times. The chain combines TRBV28 with TRBJ2-4, with TRBD1 identical over 10 bases. V lost 2 bases and J lost 7; bases outside the gene matches: 8. Germline values: CDR1 MDHEN, CDR2 SYDVKM. CDR3 length equals 16 residues. The CDR3 protein is CASSLGRQGATNIQYF. The CDR3 nucleotides are TGTGCCAGCAGTTTAGGCCGACAGGGGGCGACGAACATTCAGTACTTC.

This clonotype showed up many times. The gene calls are TRBV5-1 and TRBJ1-1, with D perhaps TRBD1 (5 bases). V lost 6 bases, J lost 1 base, and 16 bases lay in between. The CDR3 totals 15 residues. Germline CDR1 reads SGHRS; CDR2 reads YFSETQ. The CDR3 DNA reads TGCGCCAGCACCGTGCGGGGGGATTCGAACACTGAAGCTTTCTTT. This gives the protein CASTVRGDSNTEAFF.

This clonotype showed up many times. This rearrangement joins TRBV24-1 to TRBJ1-6; D not certain. Germline lookup yields CDR1 KGHDR and CDR2 SFDVKD. Trimming cost V 3 bases and J 10 bases, with 12 bases left between them. The length of the CDR3 is 14 residues. CDR3 bases: TGTGCCACCAGTGATGGAGGGTGGAACTCACCCCTCCACTTT. It yields the protein CATSDGGWNSPLHF.

There are many counts of this clonotype. The chain uses TRBV7-8 and TRBJ1-4; perhaps TRBD1 as D (5 bases). The V end lost 5 bases, the J end lost 4 bases, and 17 bases lay between the germline ends. From germline, CDR1 is SGHVS and CDR2 FQNEAQ. CDR3 length: 16 residues. DNA of the CDR3: TGTGCCAGCAGCACCAGGGCCAGCCTCGATAATGAAAAACTGTTTTTT. It translates to CASSTRASLDNEKLFF. The full variable domain, in which reference TRBV7-8 and TRBJ1-4 provide the parts outside the CDR3, is GAGVSQSPRYKVAKRGQDVALRCDPISGHVSLFWYQQALGQGPEFLTYFQNEAQLDKSGLPSDRFFAERPEGSVSTLKIQRTQQEDSAVYLCASSTRASLDNEKLFFGSGTQLSVL.

This clonotype was found many times. As DNA, the CDR3 is TGTGCCTCCTACCGGGGGCCGGGCGGGGAGCTGTTTTTT. Its translation: CASYRGPGGELFF. The chain is built from TRBV27 and TRBJ2-2; the D gene could be TRBD1 or TRBD2 (6 bases each). Trimming cost V 11 bases and J 7 bases, with 17 bases left between them. Germline V gene sequence: CDR1 MNHEY, CDR2 SMNVEV (reference sequence). CDR3 length: 13 amino acids.

This clonotype was detected ten times or more. The chain carries TRBV28 and TRBJ2-2, with a possible D match to TRBD2 (6 bases). V dropped 9 bases and J dropped 6 bases, with 17 bases sitting between them. This CDR3 has 14 amino acids. Per the germline V gene, CDR1 is MDHEN and CDR2 is SYDVKM. The CDR3 DNA reads as TGTGCCAGAACGTTCGGAGGGGCTGCCGGGGAGCTGTTTTTT. This sequence encodes CARTFGGAAGELFF.

This clonotype came up many times. The chain combines TRBV7-9 with TRBJ2-7; TRBD2 agrees at 8 bases. The CDR3 runs to 16 residues. Germline CDR1 and CDR2: SEHNR and FQNEAQ (reference sequence). V was clipped by 2 bases and J by 0 bases; unmatched bases: 6. CDR3 nucleotides: TGTGCCAGCAGCTTACGGGGCGGGGGGAGCTCCTACGAGCAGTACTTC. It encodes CASSLRGGGSSYEQYF.